This T cell receptor (beta chain) was observed in a study of cytomegalovirus exposure and HLA in healthy donors. The study's findings and limits: Among immune exposure information, only CMV serostatus was available. Researchers reported in a later analysis that common viral pathogens appeared linked to several top clusters.

Remarks on this clone: No antigen is known for it.

In germline, CDR1 is SEHNR, CDR2 FQNEAQ (reference sequence). Trimming took 5 bases from V and 7 from J; bases not matched to a gene: 4. This CDR3 comprises 14 residues. In the PCR, 60 Vbeta and 13 Jbeta primers were used. Assay used: immunoSEQ multiplex PCR; TCRdb lists only in-frame clones, some missing. Seen here are 150,000 to 200,000 clones, about 72% observed once, and the top ten hold under 2.5%. Input material: PBMCs. This rearrangement joins TRBV7-9 to TRBJ2-2; 10 positions match TRBD2. This sequence was found in a man in his forties or fifties in good health and CMV-seropositive. CDR3 in amino acids: CASSARTSGGELFF. As DNA, the CDR3 is TGTGCCAGCAGCGCCAGGACTAGCGGCGGGGAGCTGTTTTTT.